Listed here is a single TCR beta chain. Germline CDR1 and CDR2: SGHTA and FQGNSA. Trimming took 5 bases from V and 4 from J; bases not matched to a gene: 6. The CDR3 loop spans 14 amino acids. This sample was taken from a study of blood T cell repertoires in COVID-19. As processed by the authors: Reference gene primers were amplified, and this amplification served to estimate nucleated cell counts. Sequencing used immunoSEQ multiplex PCR; TCRdb keeps in-frame clones, though not all of them. V, J and clone size were drawn from that table, and D and trimming were deduced from the DNA. The sample yields approximately 110,000 clones, 74% seen once.

The sequence derives from an elderly man with COVID-19, enrolled during active disease. The genes are TRBV7-2 and TRBJ1-2, with TRBD1 identical over 8 bases. Source material: peripheral blood. Written as DNA, the CDR3 is TGTGCCAGCAGCCCGGGACAGGCCTTCTATGGCTACACCTTC. Its protein is CASSPGQAFYGYTF.